This T cell receptor (beta chain) was recorded in a study of blood T cells in healthy people across ages. Through a sample-barcoded 5' primer and a J-beta primer mix, a second PCR was run for roughly 7 to 11 cycles. One entry per CDR3 protein results from TCRdb running MiXCR on the 5' RACE reads. Here the sample spans around 690,000 distinct CDR3 sequences, 58% being singletons. Each donor supplied ten milliliters of peripheral blood. Each sample used at least 7 million PBMCs. The authors extracted at least 6 micrograms of total RNA per sample. The J segment lost 8 bases and the V segment lost 3 bases, leaving 2 bases of the junction unmatched. Germline CDR1 SGHRS, CDR2 YFSETQ. The CDR3 contains 14 residues.

The chain has TRBV5-1 and TRBJ1-6, with 10 positions matching TRBD1. The TCR comes from a man between 60 and 70 years old in good health. Sequenced input: blood. CDR3 nucleotides: TGCGCCAGCAGCTCGACAGGGGGCTATTCACCCCTCCACTTT. This sequence encodes CASSSTGGYSPLHF.